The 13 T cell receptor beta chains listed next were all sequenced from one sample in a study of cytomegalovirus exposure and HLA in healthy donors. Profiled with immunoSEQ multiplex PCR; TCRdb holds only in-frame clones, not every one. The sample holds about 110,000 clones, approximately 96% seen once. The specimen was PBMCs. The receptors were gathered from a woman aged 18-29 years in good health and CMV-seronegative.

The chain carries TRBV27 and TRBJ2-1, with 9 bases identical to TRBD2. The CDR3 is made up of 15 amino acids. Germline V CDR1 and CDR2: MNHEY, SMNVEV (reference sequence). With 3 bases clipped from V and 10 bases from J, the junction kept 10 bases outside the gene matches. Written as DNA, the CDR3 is TGTGCCAGCAGTTTTATGGCGGGGGGGCTCTTGGAGCAGTTCTTC. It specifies CASSFMAGGLLEQFF.

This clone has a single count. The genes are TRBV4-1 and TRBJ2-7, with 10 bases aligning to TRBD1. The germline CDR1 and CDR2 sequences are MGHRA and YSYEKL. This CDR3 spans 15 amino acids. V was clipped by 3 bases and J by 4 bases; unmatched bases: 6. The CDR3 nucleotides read TGCGCCAGCAGCCAGACCGGGACAGGGGTATACGAGCAGTACTTC. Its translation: CASSQTGTGVYEQYF.

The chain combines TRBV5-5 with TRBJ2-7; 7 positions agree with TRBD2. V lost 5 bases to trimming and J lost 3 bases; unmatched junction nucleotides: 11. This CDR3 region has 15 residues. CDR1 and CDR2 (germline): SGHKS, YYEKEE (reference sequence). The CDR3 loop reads CASSLGWEGGYEQYF. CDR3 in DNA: TGTGCCAGCAGTTTAGGCTGGGAGGGAGGCTACGAGCAGTACTTC.

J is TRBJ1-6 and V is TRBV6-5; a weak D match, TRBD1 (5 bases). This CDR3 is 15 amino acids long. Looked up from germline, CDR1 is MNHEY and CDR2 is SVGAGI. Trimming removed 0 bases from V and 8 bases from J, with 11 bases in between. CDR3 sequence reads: CASSYSFRVYSPLHF. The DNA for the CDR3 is TGTGCCAGCAGTTACTCATTCAGGGTTTATTCACCCCTCCACTTT.

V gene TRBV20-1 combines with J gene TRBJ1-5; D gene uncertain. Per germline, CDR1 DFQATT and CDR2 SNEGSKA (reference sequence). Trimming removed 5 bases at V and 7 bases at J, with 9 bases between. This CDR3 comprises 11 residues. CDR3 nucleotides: TGCAGTGCTTCTCCCGGGCAGCCCCAGCATTTT. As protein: CSASPGQPQHF.

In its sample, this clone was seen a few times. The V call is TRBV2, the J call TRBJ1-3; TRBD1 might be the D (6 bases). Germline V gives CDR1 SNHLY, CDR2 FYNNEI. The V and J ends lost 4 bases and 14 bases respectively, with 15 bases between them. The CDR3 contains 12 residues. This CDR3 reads CASSGGDRFLYF. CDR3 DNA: TGTGCCAGCAGTGGAGGAGACAGGTTCTTATATTTT.

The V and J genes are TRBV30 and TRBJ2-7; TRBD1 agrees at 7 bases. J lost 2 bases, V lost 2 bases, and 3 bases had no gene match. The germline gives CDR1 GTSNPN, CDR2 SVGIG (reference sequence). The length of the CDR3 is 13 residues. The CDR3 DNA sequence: TGTGCCTGGAGTCCCGGACAGGCCTACGAGCAGTACTTC. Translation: CAWSPGQAYEQYF. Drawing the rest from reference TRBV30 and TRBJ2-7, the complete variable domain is SQTIHQWPATLVQPVGSPLSLECTVEGTSNPNLYWYRQAAGRGLQLLFYSVGIGQISSEVPQNLSASRPQDRQFILSSKKLLLSDSGFYLCAWSPGQAYEQYFGPGTRLTVT.

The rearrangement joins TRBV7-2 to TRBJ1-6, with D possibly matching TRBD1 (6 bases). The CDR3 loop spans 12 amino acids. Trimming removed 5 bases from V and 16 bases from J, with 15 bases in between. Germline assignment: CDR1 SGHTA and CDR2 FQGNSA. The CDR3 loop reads CASSRGVDRLHF. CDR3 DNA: TGTGCCAGCAGCCGAGGGGTAGACAGGCTCCACTTT.

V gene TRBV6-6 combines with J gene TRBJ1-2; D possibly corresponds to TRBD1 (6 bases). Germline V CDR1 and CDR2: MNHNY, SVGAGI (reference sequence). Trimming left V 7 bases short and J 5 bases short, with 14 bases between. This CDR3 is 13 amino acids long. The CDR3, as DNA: TGTGCCAGCACCAAAGAAGGGGGATATGGCTACACCTTC. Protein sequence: CASTKEGGYGYTF.

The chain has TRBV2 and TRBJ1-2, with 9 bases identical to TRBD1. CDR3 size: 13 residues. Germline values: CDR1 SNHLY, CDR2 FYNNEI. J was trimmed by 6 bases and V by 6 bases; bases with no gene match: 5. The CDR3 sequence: CASRVQGADGYTF. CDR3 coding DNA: TGTGCCAGCAGGGTACAGGGGGCAGATGGCTACACCTTC.

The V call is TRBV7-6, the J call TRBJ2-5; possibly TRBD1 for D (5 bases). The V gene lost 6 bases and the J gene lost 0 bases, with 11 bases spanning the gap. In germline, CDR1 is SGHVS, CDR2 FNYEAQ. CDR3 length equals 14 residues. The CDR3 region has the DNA TGTGCCAGCAGATTCACCAGGGACCAAGAGACCCAGTACTTC. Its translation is CASRFTRDQETQYF.

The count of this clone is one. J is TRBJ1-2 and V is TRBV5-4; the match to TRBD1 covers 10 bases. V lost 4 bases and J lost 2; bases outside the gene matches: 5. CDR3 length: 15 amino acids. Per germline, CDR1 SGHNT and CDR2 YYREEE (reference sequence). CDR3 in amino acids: CASSQGQGTNYGYTF. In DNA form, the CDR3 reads TGTGCCAGCAGCCAGGGACAGGGGACCAACTATGGCTACACCTTC.

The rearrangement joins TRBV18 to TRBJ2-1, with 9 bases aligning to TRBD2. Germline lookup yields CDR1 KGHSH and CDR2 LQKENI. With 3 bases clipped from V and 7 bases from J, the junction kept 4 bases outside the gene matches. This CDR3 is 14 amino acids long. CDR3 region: CASSPSSGVNEQFF. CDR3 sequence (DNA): TGTGCCAGCTCACCCTCTAGCGGGGTGAATGAGCAGTTCTTC.